Shown below are 21 T cell receptor beta chains from a single sample sequenced in a study of blood T cell repertoires in COVID-19. Data came from immunoSEQ multiplex PCR; TCRdb stores just in-frame clones and leaves some out. Of 150,000 to 200,000 clones in the sample, 70% to 85% were seen once. The sequencing sample was made of peripheral blood. The receptor set was obtained from a woman aged 25 to 39 with acute or convalescent COVID-19.

This rearrangement joins TRBV10-2 to TRBJ1-2, with 11 nucleotides matching TRBD1. The germline V gene has CDR1 WSHSY and CDR2 SAAADI. CDR3 length: 15 amino acids. Losses at the gene ends were 6 bases for V and 5 bases for J; bases not matched to a gene: 8. CDR3 nucleotides: TGCGCCAGCAGGACCGGGACAGGGGGGTTTTATGGCTACACCTTC. As protein: CASRTGTGGFYGYTF.

The chain joins TRBV13 to TRBJ2-4; TRBD2 matches 8 bases. Germline CDR1 and CDR2: PRHDT and FYEKMQ (reference sequence). The CDR3 sequence is 16 residues long. The trim removed 1 base at V and 0 bases at J, leaving 2 bases unmatched. The CDR3 loop reads CASSLEGLGAKNIQYF. For the CDR3, the DNA is TGTGCCAGCAGCTTAGAGGGACTAGGAGCCAAAAACATTCAGTACTTC.

J is TRBJ2-5 and V is TRBV7-9; 14 bases align to TRBD2. Germline trimming cut 5 bases from V and 9 bases from J; bases unmatched to any gene: 8. This CDR3 comprises 15 residues. Germline values: CDR1 SEHNR, CDR2 FQNEAQ (reference sequence). Here the CDR3 reads CASSARLAGGQAQYF. Written as DNA, the CDR3 is TGTGCCAGCAGCGCGAGACTAGCGGGGGGGCAGGCCCAGTACTTC.

The chain recombines TRBV28 with TRBJ1-2; 8 bases line up with TRBD1. Germline V gene sequence: CDR1 MDHEN, CDR2 SYDVKM. This CDR3 region has 14 residues. The V gene end was trimmed by 11 bases and the J gene end by 3 bases; junction bases not matched to a gene: 11. CDR3 in amino acids: CAGRASGGHYGYTF. CDR3 DNA sequence: TGTGCCGGGCGGGCCTCAGGGGGCCACTATGGCTACACCTTC.

The chain has TRBV5-5 and TRBJ2-5; TRBD1 might be the D (6 bases). The length of the CDR3 is 13 residues. The germline V gene has CDR1 SGHKS and CDR2 YYEKEE (reference sequence). Trimming removed 6 bases at V and 0 bases at J, with 9 bases between. The CDR3 region is CASTRGNQETQYF. In DNA, the CDR3 is TGTGCCAGCACTAGGGGGAACCAAGAGACCCAGTACTTC. Filled out from reference TRBV5-5 and TRBJ2-5, the complete variable domain reads DAGVTQSPTHLIKTRGQQVTLRCSPISGHKSVSWYQQVLGQGPQFIFQYYEKEERGRGNFPDRFSARQFPNYSSELNVNALLLGDSALYLCASTRGNQETQYFGPGTRLLVL.

In its sample, this clone was seen many times. This chain links TRBV5-1 with TRBJ2-2; the match to TRBD2 covers 13 bases. The CDR3 consists of 15 residues. Germline V CDR1 and CDR2: SGHRS, YFSETQ. V trimming: 7 bases; J trimming: 1 base; junction bases outside the gene matches: 1. This chain's CDR3 is CASGTSGKNTGELFF. Written as DNA, the CDR3 is TGCGCCAGCGGGACTAGCGGGAAGAACACCGGGGAGCTGTTTTTT.

At least ten counts were recorded for this clone. V gene TRBV30 combines with J gene TRBJ2-7; 7 bases agree with TRBD1. CDR1 and CDR2 from the germline V gene are GTSNPN and SVGIG (reference sequence). The CDR3 runs 16 residues. V lost 3 bases, J lost 3 bases, and 14 bases stayed unmatched. CDR3 loop: CAWRQLVRTGDYEQYF. The CDR3 DNA reads as TGTGCCTGGAGACAATTGGTCAGGACAGGCGACTACGAGCAGTACTTC. The whole variable domain, remainder taken from reference TRBV30 and TRBJ2-7, is SQTIHQWPATLVQPVGSPLSLECTVEGTSNPNLYWYRQAAGRGLQLLFYSVGIGQISSEVPQNLSASRPQDRQFILSSKKLLLSDSGFYLCAWRQLVRTGDYEQYFGPGTRLTVT.

This clone was observed a few times. The chain has TRBV11-2 and TRBJ1-1, with D tentatively TRBD1 (6 bases). Germline CDR1 SGHAT, CDR2 FQNNGV. With 5 bases removed from V and 11 bases from J, the gap between germline ends came to 18 bases. This CDR3 spans 13 amino acids. CDR3 residues: CASSKNSRGGAFF. The CDR3 nucleotides are TGTGCCAGCAGCAAAAACTCAAGGGGGGGTGCTTTCTTT.

The gene calls are TRBV7-9 and TRBJ1-1; maybe TRBD1 (5 bases). Germline loops: CDR1 SEHNR, CDR2 FQNEAQ (reference sequence). The V gene lost 5 bases and the J gene lost 9 bases, with 13 bases spanning the gap. This CDR3 spans 12 amino acids. CDR3 in DNA: TGTGCCAGCAGCCTGACAGACGTTAAAGCTTTCTTT. Its protein product is CASSLTDVKAFF.

This sequence joins TRBV6-5 and TRBJ1-6; D unclear. Germline CDR1 and CDR2: MNHEY and SVGAGI. The V gene lost 8 bases and the J gene lost 10 bases, with 12 bases spanning the gap. There are 12 residues in the CDR3. CDR3: CASRRGGSPLHF. The CDR3 bases are TGTGCCAGCCGACGGGGAGGCTCACCCCTCCACTTT.

The chain couples TRBV7-9 to TRBJ1-6; TRBD1 aligns across 9 bases. Germline V CDR1 and CDR2: SEHNR, FQNEAQ (reference sequence). This CDR3 has 16 residues. After removal of 6 bases from V and 7 bases from J, the junction contained 10 bases not matched to a gene. DNA for the CDR3: TGTGCCAGCAGTCCCGTGTCCGGGACAGGGAATTCACCCCTCCACTTT. As protein: CASSPVSGTGNSPLHF.

V and J are TRBV7-2 and TRBJ2-7; 7 bases align to TRBD2. With V trimmed by 3 bases and J by 0 bases, 5 bases remained unmatched. The germline CDR1 and CDR2 sequences are SGHTA and FQGNSA. This CDR3 region has 15 residues. The CDR3 region has the DNA TGTGCCAGCAGCTTTGGTTGGGGGGGCTCCTACGAGCAGTACTTC. Translation gives CASSFGWGGSYEQYF.

The sample holds a few counts of this clone. The rearrangement uses TRBV27 and TRBJ1-6; the D gene is possibly TRBD1 (6 bases). Trimming removed 7 bases at V and 9 bases at J, with 13 bases between. There are 13 residues in the CDR3. The germline V gene encodes CDR1 MNHEY and CDR2 SMNVEV (reference sequence). CDR3 sequence reads: CASKVRGPSPLHF. In DNA, the CDR3 is TGTGCCAGCAAGGTCAGGGGACCTTCACCCCTCCACTTT.

The gene calls are TRBV2 and TRBJ2-2; TRBD2 aligns across 9 bases. Germline trimming cut 4 bases from V and 7 bases from J; bases unmatched to any gene: 10. The CDR3 runs 16 residues. Germline loops: CDR1 SNHLY, CDR2 FYNNEI. CDR3: CASSAGGSGSGGELFF. The CDR3 region has the DNA TGTGCCAGCAGTGCTGGTGGTAGCGGGAGTGGCGGGGAGCTGTTTTTT.

The genes are TRBV30 and TRBJ2-1; 9 positions match TRBD1. The CDR3 totals 12 residues. Trimming at V came to 4 bases and at J to 6 bases, leaving 1 base not matched to a gene. The germline V gene has CDR1 GTSNPN and CDR2 SVGIG (reference sequence). CDR3 loop: CAWTDRGNEQFF. The CDR3 DNA reads as TGTGCCTGGACGGACAGGGGCAATGAGCAGTTCTTC. The full variable domain, with the rest looked up from reference TRBV30 and TRBJ2-1, is SQTIHQWPATLVQPVGSPLSLECTVEGTSNPNLYWYRQAAGRGLQLLFYSVGIGQISSEVPQNLSASRPQDRQFILSSKKLLLSDSGFYLCAWTDRGNEQFFGPGTRLTVL.

The genes are TRBV6-5 and TRBJ1-2; 7 bases are shared with TRBD1. Per germline, CDR1 MNHEY and CDR2 SVGAGI. The CDR3 covers 12 residues. The trim removed 7 bases at V and 6 bases at J, leaving 5 bases unmatched. CDR3 nucleotide sequence: TGTGCCAGCACGGAGACAGGGAATGGCTACACCTTC. Translation: CASTETGNGYTF.

This rearrangement joins TRBV24-1 to TRBJ1-2; 8 bases agree with TRBD1. The CDR3 has 14 residues. Trimming removed 3 bases from V and 8 bases from J; junction bases left unmatched: 7. The V gene's germline CDR1 is KGHDR and CDR2 SFDVKD. The CDR3 protein is CATSDERTGLGYTF. The CDR3 DNA follows: TGTGCCACCAGTGATGAGAGGACAGGGCTCGGCTACACCTTC.

The chain links TRBV27 to TRBJ1-1; 9 bases map to TRBD1. CDR1 and CDR2 (germline): MNHEY, SMNVEV (reference sequence). With V trimmed by 3 bases and J by 11 bases, 19 bases remained unmatched. The CDR3 loop spans 17 amino acids. CDR3: CASSFSNRGRTRGSAFF. For the CDR3, the DNA is TGTGCCAGCAGTTTCTCCAACAGGGGGCGGACCAGGGGTTCGGCTTTCTTT.

The chain employs TRBV27 and TRBJ2-3; D is perhaps TRBD1 (6 bases). Germline V gene lookup returns CDR1 MNHEY and CDR2 SMNVEV (reference sequence). Trimming stripped 0 bases from V and 0 bases from J, with 13 bases between. The CDR3 is 17 residues long. CDR3 sequence: CASSLSGQFSSTDTQYF. The CDR3 region has the DNA TGTGCCAGCAGTTTATCTGGACAGTTTTCTAGCACAGATACGCAGTATTTT.

This rearrangement joins TRBV3-1 (or the pseudogene TRBV3-2) to TRBJ1-5; no reliable D call. CDR1 and CDR2 (germline): LGHDT, YNNKEL (reference sequence). Trimming cost V 0 bases and J 0 bases, with 9 bases left between them. The CDR3 consists of 16 residues. Here the CDR3 reads CASSQDLPGSNQPQHF. In nucleotides, the CDR3 is TGTGCCAGCAGCCAAGATCTGCCGGGTAGCAATCAGCCCCAGCATTTT.

This chain links TRBV3-1 (or the pseudogene TRBV3-2) with TRBJ2-1, with D perhaps TRBD2 (6 bases). The germline V gene has CDR1 LGHDT and CDR2 YNNKEL (reference sequence). The V end lost 0 bases, the J end lost 10 bases, and 22 bases lay between the germline ends. This CDR3 spans 17 amino acids. CDR3 DNA sequence: TGTGCCAGCAGCCAAGAAGGGGAAGGGCGGGGACCCAGAGAGCAGTTCTTC. This translates into CASSQEGEGRGPREQFF.